The 5 T cell receptor beta chains in this list originate from one sample, sequenced in a study of blood T cell repertoires in COVID-19. Sequencing was performed with immunoSEQ multiplex PCR; in TCRdb, only in-frame clones are kept and a portion is missing. The table includes nearly 25,000 clones, approximately 80% detected once. The sample was peripheral blood. The origin of the receptors is a woman between 70 and 85 years old with COVID-19, enrolled during active disease.

V is TRBV11-2 and J is TRBJ2-7, with a tentative D call TRBD1 (5 bases). The CDR3 covers 12 residues. Germline V gene lookup returns CDR1 SGHAT and CDR2 FQNNGV. V lost 9 bases, J lost 3 bases, and 12 bases lay in between. Written as DNA, the CDR3 is TGTGCCAGTCTCGGGCAGGGCTACGAGCAGTACTTC. This translates into CASLGQGYEQYF.

This chain joins TRBV5-1 and TRBJ1-6; no firm D call. The CDR3 is 13 amino acids. CDR1 is SGHRS, CDR2 YFSETQ, per germline. V lost 5 bases and J lost 8, with 11 bases in between. For the CDR3, the DNA is TGCGCCAGCAGTTTAGCTGGTTATTCACCCCTCCACTTT. Protein sequence: CASSLAGYSPLHF.

The chain couples TRBV6-6 to TRBJ2-5, with D perhaps matching TRBD2 (5 bases). The CDR3 runs 14 residues. Trimming stripped 6 bases from V and 4 bases from J, with 15 bases between. Germline-derived CDR1 and CDR2 are MNHNY and SVGAGI (reference sequence). The CDR3, as DNA: TGTGCCAGCAGATTGGAAGGAGGTAGAGAGACCCAGTACTTC. This encodes CASRLEGGRETQYF.

Regarding this clone: A read error may account for a junction end that differs from germline. The V and J genes are TRBV7-9 and TRBJ1-6, with D unresolved. The CDR3 runs 12 residues. Germline V lookup: CDR1 SEHNR, CDR2 FQNEAQ (reference sequence). The CDR3 DNA is TGTGCCAGCAGCTCCGATAATTCACCCCTCCACTTT. Its protein is CASSSDNSPLHF.

The rearrangement uses TRBV12-3 or TRBV12-4 and TRBJ2-1, with D hard to call. The CDR3 runs to 13 residues. Between the trimmed V and J ends, which lost 2 bases and 6 bases, there was a span of 8 bases. CDR3 in DNA: TGTGCCAGCAGTTTAATGGCCTCCAATGAGCAGTTCTTC. Translation: CASSLMASNEQFF.